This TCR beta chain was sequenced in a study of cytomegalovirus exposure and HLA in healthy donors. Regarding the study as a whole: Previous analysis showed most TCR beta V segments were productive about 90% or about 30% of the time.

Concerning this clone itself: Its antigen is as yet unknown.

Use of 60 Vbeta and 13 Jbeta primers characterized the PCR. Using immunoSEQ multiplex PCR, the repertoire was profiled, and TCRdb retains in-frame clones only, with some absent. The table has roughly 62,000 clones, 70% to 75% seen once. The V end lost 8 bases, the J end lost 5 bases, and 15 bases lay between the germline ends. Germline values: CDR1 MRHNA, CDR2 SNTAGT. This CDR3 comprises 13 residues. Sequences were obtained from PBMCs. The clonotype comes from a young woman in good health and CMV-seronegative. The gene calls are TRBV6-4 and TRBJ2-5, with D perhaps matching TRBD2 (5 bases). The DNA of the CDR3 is TGTGCCAGCGGCCTATGGGAGTGGGAGACCCAGTACTTC. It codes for CASGLWEWETQYF.